These T cell receptor beta chains were read from a single sample in a study of blood T cells in healthy people across ages. TCRdb independently ran MiXCR on the 5' RACE reads; one entry per CDR3 protein. The table includes roughly 930,000 distinct CDR3 sequences, approximately 49% detected once. The specimen was blood. All receptors derive from a man aged 25-40 years in good health. Both conserved end residues are part of each CDR3. A D gene is named only where the DNA matches it firmly. A clone size is listed for some rows: how often the clone was seen (once, few, many), or a class if it is expanded.

>.|TRBJ2-3|.|TRBV12-3/TRBV12-4
TGTGCCAGCAGAGACAGGTTAGATACGCAGTATTTT
CASRDRLDTQYF
>.|TRBJ1-4|few|TRBV27
TGTGCCAGCAGCCATGATCGGGGTACAACTAATGAAAAACTGTTTTTT
CASSHDRGTTNEKLFF
>.|TRBJ2-1|.|TRBV5-1
TGCGCCAGCAGACAGGGACCTAATGAGCAGTTCTTC
CASRQGPNEQFF
>TRBD2|TRBJ2-4|.|TRBV7-2
TGTGCCAGCAGCTTACAGCGGGGGGGCGATTCAAAGTACTTC
CASSLQRGGDSKYF
>.|TRBJ1-2|.|TRBV28
TGTGCCAGCAGTTTCGGACGGGGCCACACCTTC
CASSFGRGHTF
>.|TRBJ1-2|.|TRBV6-5
TGTGCCAGTTTTTACTCCACAGGGCTCAGCTATGGCTACACCTTC
CASFYSTGLSYGYTF
>TRBD2|TRBJ2-3|many|TRBV4-2
TGTGCCAGCAGCCCAAGGACCGGACTAGTTGGTATCGCGCAGTATTTT
CASSPRTGLVGIAQYF
>.|TRBJ2-7|.|TRBV24-1
TGTGCCACCAGTGATTTTAACGGCTACGAGCAGTACTTC
CATSDFNGYEQYF
>.|TRBJ2-7|.|TRBV9
TGTGCCAGCAGCGTATCCGGGGCCCACGAGCAGTACTTC
CASSVSGAHEQYF
>.|TRBJ2-5|.|TRBV5-6
TGTGCCAGCAGCGCAATCAACAGGGAAGAGACCCAGTACTTC
CASSAINREETQYF
>TRBD2|TRBJ2-2|.|TRBV4-1
TGCGCCAGCAGCCAAGCGGGACTAGCGGGGGGAGGCACCGGGGAGCTGTTTTTT
CASSQAGLAGGGTGELFF
>TRBD2|TRBJ2-1|few|TRBV20-1
TGCAGTGCTAGAACCGGGCGGCTAGCGGGGGGGCCGAAGACAAACAATGAGCAGTTCTTC
CSARTGRLAGGPKTNNEQFF
>.|TRBJ1-2|few|TRBV21-1
TGTGCCAGCGGGAAAGGGACAGGGGGCGTCCTTGGCGGCTACACCTTC
CASGKGTGGVLGGYTF
>TRBD1|TRBJ2-7|few|TRBV6-1
TGTGCCAGCAGTGAAGGGGGACAGTCCTACGAGCAGTACTTC
CASSEGGQSYEQYF
>TRBD1|TRBJ2-5|few|TRBV6-2/TRBV6-3
TGTGCCAGCAGCCCGCTCCGGGACAGGACTGACAATGAGCAGTACTTC
CASSPLRDRTDNEQYF
>.|TRBJ2-1|few|TRBV20-1
TGCAGTGCTAGCGGTACAGGGAGGAGGTACAATGAGCAGTTCTTC
CSASGTGRRYNEQFF
>.|TRBJ2-7|once|TRBV4-1
TGCGCCAGCAGCCAAGACTCAGGGTGGGGTTCCTACGAGCAGTACTTC
CASSQDSGWGSYEQYF
>.|TRBJ2-3|.|TRBV6-5
TGTGCCAGCAGGCCCACCGTAGGCACAGATACGCAGTATTTT
CASRPTVGTDTQYF
>TRBD2|TRBJ2-4|few|TRBV4-1
TGCGCCAGCAGCCAAGAGCAGCGGGGGGGCTTGGACATTCAGTACTTC
CASSQEQRGGLDIQYF
>.|TRBJ2-4|.|TRBV20-1
TGCAGTGCTAGAGATCAAATGGGCCCTGTGGCCAAAAACATTCAGTACTTC
CSARDQMGPVAKNIQYF
>.|TRBJ2-1|few|TRBV25-1
TGTGCCAGCAGTGAACCAGGGGTCAATGAGCAGTTCTTC
CASSEPGVNEQFF
>TRBD2|TRBJ2-4|few|TRBV6-5
TGTGCCAGCAGTCCAGGGACTAGCGGGGGTAGGGACATTCAGTACTTC
CASSPGTSGGRDIQYF
>TRBD1|TRBJ2-1|.|TRBV10-3
TGTGCCTCCGAGCGCGGGACAGGGGGGGATGAGCAGTTCTTC
CASERGTGGDEQFF
>.|TRBJ1-2|.|TRBV6-5
TGTGCCAGCACCGGCCCTAACTATGGCTACACCTTC
CASTGPNYGYTF
>TRBD1|TRBJ2-3|many|TRBV4-3
TGCGCCAGCAGCCAAGAACGGGACGACACAGGGGGCGATACGCAGTATTTT
CASSQERDDTGGDTQYF
>.|TRBJ2-7|.|TRBV7-2
TGTGCCAGCAGCTATGGGACCAGGGCTTACGAGCAGTACTTC
CASSYGTRAYEQYF
>.|TRBJ1-6|.|TRBV27
TGTGCCAGCAGTTTTGTACAGAATAATTCACCCCTCCACTTT
CASSFVQNNSPLHF
>.|TRBJ1-2|.|TRBV4-1
TGCGCCAGCAGCCAAGAGGTCAGAGCTAACTATGGCTACACCTTC
CASSQEVRANYGYTF
>.|TRBJ2-3|.|TRBV24-1
TGTGCCACCAGTGATGTTACCACAGATACGCAGTATTTT
CATSDVTTDTQYF
>TRBD1|TRBJ2-7|.|TRBV15
TGTGCCACCAGCAGAGAGTTTCCGGGACAGGGATACGAGCAGTACTTC
CATSREFPGQGYEQYF
>TRBD1|TRBJ2-1|.|TRBV29-1
TGCAGCGTTGAAGATTTCGCGGGACAGGGCTACAATGAGCAGTTCTTC
CSVEDFAGQGYNEQFF
>TRBD2|TRBJ2-1|few|TRBV6-5
TGTGCCAGCGGCCTAGCGGGGGGCCCCAATGAGCAGTTCTTC
CASGLAGGPNEQFF
>TRBD1|TRBJ1-2|.|TRBV4-3
TGCGCCAGCAGCCAAAATTTACAGGGGTACTATGGCTACACCTTC
CASSQNLQGYYGYTF
>.|TRBJ2-3|.|TRBV4-2
TGTGCCAGCAGCCAAGCTCCGGCCTCAGATACGCAGTATTTT
CASSQAPASDTQYF
>TRBD1|TRBJ2-1|.|TRBV27
TGTGCCAGCAGTCCGCAAGACAGACAGGGGGTCTGGAGCAGTGAGCAGTTCTTC
CASSPQDRQGVWSSEQFF
>TRBD2|TRBJ2-7|.|TRBV6-2/TRBV6-3
TGTGCCAGCAGCCGACGAGGGACTAGCGGATACGAGCAGTACTTC
CASSRRGTSGYEQYF
>.|TRBJ1-2|.|TRBV20-1
TGCAGTGCTAGAGATGAAGGTTTGGTTAACTATGGCTACACCTTC
CSARDEGLVNYGYTF
>.|TRBJ1-5|few|TRBV4-3
TGCGCCAGCAGCCAAGAAATGGGCTTTCAGCCCCAGCATTTT
CASSQEMGFQPQHF
>TRBD2|TRBJ2-3|.|TRBV3-1
TGTGCCAGCAGCCGGCAACTAGCGTACACAGATACGCAGTATTTT
CASSRQLAYTDTQYF
>.|TRBJ2-7|few|TRBV3-1
TGTGCCAGCAGTTGGACAGACTACGAGCAGTACTTC
CASSWTDYEQYF
>.|TRBJ1-2|.|TRBV25-1
TGTGCCAGCAGTGAATATGGCTCTTACCCCTATGGCTACACCTTC
CASSEYGSYPYGYTF
>.|TRBJ2-7|few|TRBV29-1
TGCAGCGTTGAAAGCGCGACTGTACCCTACGAGCAGTACTTC
CSVESATVPYEQYF
>.|TRBJ2-5|.|TRBV7-2
TGTGCCAGCAGCTTAGGGGACCCCACAAGAGACCAAGAGACCCAGTACTTC
CASSLGDPTRDQETQYF
>.|TRBJ2-3|few|TRBV12-3/TRBV12-4
TGTGCCAGCAACATGGACAGAACAGATACGCAGTATTTT
CASNMDRTDTQYF